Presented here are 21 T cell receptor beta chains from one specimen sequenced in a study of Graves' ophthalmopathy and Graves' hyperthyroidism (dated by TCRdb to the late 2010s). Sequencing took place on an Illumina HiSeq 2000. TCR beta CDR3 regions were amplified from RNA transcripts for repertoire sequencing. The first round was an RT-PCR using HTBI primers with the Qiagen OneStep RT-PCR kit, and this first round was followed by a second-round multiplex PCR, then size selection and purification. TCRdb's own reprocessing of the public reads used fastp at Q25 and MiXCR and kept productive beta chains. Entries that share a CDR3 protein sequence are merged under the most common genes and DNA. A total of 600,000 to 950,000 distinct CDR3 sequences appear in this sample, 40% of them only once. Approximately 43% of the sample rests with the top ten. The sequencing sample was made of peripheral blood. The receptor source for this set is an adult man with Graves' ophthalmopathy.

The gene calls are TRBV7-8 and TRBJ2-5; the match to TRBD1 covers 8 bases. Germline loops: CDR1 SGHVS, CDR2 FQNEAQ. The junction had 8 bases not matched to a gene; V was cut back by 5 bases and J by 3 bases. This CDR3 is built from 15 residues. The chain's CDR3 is CASSLLDRVKETQYF. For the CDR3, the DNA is TGTGCCAGCAGCCTCCTGGACAGGGTAAAAGAGACCCAGTACTTC.

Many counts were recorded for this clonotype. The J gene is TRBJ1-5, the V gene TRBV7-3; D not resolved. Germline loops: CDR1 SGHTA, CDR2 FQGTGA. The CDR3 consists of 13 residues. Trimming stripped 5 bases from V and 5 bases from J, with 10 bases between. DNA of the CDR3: TGTGCCAGCAGCGCTCTTCCGGATCAGCCCCAGCATTTT. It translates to CASSALPDQPQHF.

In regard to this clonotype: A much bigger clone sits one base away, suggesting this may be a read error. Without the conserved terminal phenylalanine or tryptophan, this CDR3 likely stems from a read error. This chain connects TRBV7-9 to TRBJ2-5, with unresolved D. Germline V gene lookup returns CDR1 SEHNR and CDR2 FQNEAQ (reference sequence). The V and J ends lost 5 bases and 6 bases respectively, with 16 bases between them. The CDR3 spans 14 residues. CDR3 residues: CASSPPVGQKTQYV. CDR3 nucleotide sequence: TGTGCCAGCAGCCCCCCAGTAGGGCAGAAGACCCAGTACGTC.

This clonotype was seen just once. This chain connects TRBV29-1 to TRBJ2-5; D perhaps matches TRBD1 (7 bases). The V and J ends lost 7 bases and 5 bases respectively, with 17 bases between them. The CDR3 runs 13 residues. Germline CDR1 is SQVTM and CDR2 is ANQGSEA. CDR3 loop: CSGGAGGMETQYF. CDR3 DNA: TGCAGCGGGGGGGCAGGGGGGATGGAGACCCAGTACTTC.

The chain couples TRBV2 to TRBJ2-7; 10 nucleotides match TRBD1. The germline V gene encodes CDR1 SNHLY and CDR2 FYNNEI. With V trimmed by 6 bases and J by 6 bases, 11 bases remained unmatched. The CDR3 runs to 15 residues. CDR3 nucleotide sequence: TGTGCCAGCAGCCACCCGGGACAGGGGCTCGGCGAGCAGTACTTC. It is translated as CASSHPGQGLGEQYF.

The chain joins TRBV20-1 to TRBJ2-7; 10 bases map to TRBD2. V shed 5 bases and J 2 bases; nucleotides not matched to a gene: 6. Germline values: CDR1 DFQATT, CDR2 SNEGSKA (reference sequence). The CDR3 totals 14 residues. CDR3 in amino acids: CSAQGAGGPYEQYF. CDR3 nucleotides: TGCAGTGCTCAAGGAGCGGGAGGGCCCTACGAGCAGTACTTC.

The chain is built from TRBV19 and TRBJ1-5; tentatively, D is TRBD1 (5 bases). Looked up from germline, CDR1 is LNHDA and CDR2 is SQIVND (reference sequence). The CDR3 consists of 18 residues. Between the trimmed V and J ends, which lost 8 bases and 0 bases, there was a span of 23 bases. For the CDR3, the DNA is TGTGCCAGTTCGATCAGGGATCCCGGATCTTATAGCAATCAGCCCCAGCATTTT. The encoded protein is CASSIRDPGSYSNQPQHF.

The CDR3 DNA follows: TGTGCCAGCAGCTTAATCGGCAGCTCTAACACCGGGGAGCTGTTTTTT. Its protein product is CASSLIGSSNTGELFF. The V call is TRBV11-2, the J call TRBJ2-2; D remains ambiguous. CDR1 and CDR2 from the germline V gene are SGHAT and FQNNGV. Trimming removed 2 bases at V and 2 bases at J, with 12 bases between. The CDR3 consists of 16 residues.

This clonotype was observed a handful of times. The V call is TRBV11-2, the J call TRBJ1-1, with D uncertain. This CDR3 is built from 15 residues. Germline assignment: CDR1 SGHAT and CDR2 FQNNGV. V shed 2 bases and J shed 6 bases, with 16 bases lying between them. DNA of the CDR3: TGTGCCAGCAGCTTAATTGGGTTAGGGCGGGCTGAAGCTTTCTTT. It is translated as CASSLIGLGRAEAFF.

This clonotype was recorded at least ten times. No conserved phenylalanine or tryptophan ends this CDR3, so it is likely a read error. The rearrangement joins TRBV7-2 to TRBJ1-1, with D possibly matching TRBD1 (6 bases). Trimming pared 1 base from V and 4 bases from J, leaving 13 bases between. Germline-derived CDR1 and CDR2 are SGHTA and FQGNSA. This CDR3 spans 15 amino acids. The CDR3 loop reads CASSLGGHGATEAFL. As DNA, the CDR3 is TGTGCCAGCAGCTTAGGGGGACACGGGGCCACTGAAGCTTTCCTT.

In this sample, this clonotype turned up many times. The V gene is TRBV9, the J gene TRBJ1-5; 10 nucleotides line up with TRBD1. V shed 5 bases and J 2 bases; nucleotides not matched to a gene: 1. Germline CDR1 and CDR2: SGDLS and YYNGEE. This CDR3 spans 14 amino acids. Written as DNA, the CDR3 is TGTGCCAGCAGTGGGACAGGGGGCAATCAGCCCCAGCATTTT. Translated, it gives CASSGTGGNQPQHF. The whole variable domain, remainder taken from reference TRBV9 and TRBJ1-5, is DSGVTQTPKHLITATGQRVTLRCSPRSGDLSVYWYQQSLDQGLQFLIQYYNGEERAKGNILERFSAQQFPDLHSELNLSSLELGDSALYFCASSGTGGNQPQHFGDGTRLSIL.

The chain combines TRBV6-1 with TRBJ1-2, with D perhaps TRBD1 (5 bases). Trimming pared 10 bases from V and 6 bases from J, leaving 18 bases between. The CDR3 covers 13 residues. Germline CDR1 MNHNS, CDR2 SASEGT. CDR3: CANAPGGTHGYTF. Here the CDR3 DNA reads TGTGCCAACGCACCCGGGGGAACCCATGGCTACACCTTC.

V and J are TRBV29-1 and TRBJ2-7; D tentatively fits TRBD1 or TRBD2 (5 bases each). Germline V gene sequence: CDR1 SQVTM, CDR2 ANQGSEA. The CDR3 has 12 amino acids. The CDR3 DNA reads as TGCAGTTCTGGGGACCACTCCTACGAGCAGTACTTC. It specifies CSSGDHSYEQYF.

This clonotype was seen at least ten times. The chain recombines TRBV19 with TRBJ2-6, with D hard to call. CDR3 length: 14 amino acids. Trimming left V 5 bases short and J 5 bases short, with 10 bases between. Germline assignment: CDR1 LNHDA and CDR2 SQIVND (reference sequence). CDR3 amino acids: CASSLPYRANVLTF. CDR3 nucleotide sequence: TGTGCCAGTAGTCTCCCATATCGGGCCAACGTCCTGACTTTC.

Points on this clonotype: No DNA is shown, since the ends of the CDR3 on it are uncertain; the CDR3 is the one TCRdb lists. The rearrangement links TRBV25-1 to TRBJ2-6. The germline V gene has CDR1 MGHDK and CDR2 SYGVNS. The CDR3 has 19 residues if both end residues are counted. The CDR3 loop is CASIYLCSVDPSGANVLTF.

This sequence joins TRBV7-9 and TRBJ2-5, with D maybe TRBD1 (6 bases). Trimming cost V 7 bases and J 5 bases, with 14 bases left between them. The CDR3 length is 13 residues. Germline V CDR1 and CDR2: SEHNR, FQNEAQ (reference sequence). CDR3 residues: CASNYDRPETQYF. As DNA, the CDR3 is TGTGCCAGCAACTACGACAGGCCGGAGACCCAGTACTTC.

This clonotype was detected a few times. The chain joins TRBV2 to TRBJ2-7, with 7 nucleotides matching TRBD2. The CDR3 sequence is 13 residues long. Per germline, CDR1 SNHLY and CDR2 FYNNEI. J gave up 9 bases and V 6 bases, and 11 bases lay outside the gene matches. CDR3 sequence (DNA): TGTGCCAGCAGACCTCGGCTCACTAGCGTGCAGTACTTC. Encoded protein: CASRPRLTSVQYF.

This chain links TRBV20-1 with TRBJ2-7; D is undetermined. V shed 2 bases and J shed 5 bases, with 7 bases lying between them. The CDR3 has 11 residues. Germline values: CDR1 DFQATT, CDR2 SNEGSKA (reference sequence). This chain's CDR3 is CSARFLDEQYF. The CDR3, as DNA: TGCAGTGCTAGATTCTTAGACGAGCAGTACTTC.

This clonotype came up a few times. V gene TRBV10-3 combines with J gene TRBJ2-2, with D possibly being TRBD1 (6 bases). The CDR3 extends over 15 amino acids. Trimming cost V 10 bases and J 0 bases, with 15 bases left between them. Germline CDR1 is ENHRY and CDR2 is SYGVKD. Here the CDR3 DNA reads TGTGCCAACCGAAACGGGACAACGAACACCGGGGAGCTGTTTTTT. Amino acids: CANRNGTTNTGELFF.

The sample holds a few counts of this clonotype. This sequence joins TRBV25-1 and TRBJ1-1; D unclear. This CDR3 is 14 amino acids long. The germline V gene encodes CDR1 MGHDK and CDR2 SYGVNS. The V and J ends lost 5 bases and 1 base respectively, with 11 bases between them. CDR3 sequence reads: CASSLSSGNTEAFF. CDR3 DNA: TGTGCCAGCAGTTTATCCTCGGGGAACACTGAAGCTTTCTTT.

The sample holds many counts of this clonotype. The CDR3 DNA reads as TGCGCCAGCAGACAACAGGGAGGAGGCACTGAAGCTTTCTTT. This gives the protein CASRQQGGGTEAFF. The chain recombines TRBV10-2 with TRBJ1-1; weak D call: TRBD1 (6 bases). CDR1 WSHSY and CDR2 SAAADI come from the germline V gene. V lost 6 bases, J lost 4 bases, and 15 bases lay in between. The CDR3 is made up of 14 amino acids.